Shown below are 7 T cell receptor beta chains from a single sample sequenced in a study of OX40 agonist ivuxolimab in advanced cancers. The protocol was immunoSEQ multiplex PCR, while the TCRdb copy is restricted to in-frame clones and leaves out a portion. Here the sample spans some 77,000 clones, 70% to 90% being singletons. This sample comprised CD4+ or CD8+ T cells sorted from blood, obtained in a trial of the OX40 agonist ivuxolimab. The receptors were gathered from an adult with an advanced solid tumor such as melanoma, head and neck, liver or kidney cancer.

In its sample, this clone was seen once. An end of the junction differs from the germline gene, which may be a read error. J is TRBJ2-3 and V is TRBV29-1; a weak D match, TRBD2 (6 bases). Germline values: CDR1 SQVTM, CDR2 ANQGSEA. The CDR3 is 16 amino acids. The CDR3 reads CSVEGWDSGKGRTQYF. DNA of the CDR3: TGCAGCGTGGAAGGATGGGACTCGGGAAAAGGGCGTACGCAGTATTTT.

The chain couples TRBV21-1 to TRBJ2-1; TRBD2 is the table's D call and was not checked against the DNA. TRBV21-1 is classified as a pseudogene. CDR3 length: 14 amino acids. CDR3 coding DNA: TGTGCCAGCAGCATGGACGGGACTTACAATGAGCAGTTCTTC. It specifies CASSMDGTYNEQFF.

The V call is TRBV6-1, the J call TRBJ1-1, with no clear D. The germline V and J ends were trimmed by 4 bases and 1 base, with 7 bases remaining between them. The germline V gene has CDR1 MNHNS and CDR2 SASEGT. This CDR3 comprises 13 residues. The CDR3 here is CASSGRGNTEAFF. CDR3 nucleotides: TGTGCCAGCAGTGGGCGAGGGAACACTGAAGCTTTCTTT.

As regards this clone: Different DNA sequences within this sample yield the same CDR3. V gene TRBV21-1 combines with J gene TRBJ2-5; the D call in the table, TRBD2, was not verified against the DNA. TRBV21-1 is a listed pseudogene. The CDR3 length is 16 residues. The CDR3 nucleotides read TGTGCCAGCAGCAGGGGGGTAGAGCGGTACCAAGAGACCCAGTACTTC. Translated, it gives CASSRGVERYQETQYF.

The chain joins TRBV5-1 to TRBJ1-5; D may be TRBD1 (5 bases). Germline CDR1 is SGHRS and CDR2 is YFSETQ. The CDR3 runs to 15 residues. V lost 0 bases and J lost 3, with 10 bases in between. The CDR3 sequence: CASSLEGETNQPQHF. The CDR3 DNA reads TGCGCCAGCAGCTTGGAAGGGGAAACCAATCAGCCCCAGCATTTT.

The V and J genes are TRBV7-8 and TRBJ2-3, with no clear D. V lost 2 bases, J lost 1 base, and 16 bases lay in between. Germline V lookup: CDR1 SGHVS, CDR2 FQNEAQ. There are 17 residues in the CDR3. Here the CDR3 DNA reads TGTGCCAGCAGCTTAAGGCAACGAGTCAGCGGCACAGATACGCAGTATTTT. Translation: CASSLRQRVSGTDTQYF.

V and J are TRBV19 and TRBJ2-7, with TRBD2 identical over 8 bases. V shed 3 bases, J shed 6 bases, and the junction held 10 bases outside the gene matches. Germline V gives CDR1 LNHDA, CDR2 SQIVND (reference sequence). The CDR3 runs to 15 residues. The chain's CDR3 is CASSMRSSGSSEQYF. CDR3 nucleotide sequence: TGTGCCAGTAGTATGCGATCCAGCGGGAGTAGCGAGCAGTACTTC.